Detailed here is one TCR beta chain. This sample also contains other DNA sequences that code for the same CDR3. The J segment lost 4 bases and the V segment lost 3 bases, leaving 4 bases of the junction unmatched. Germline V gene lookup returns CDR1 LNHDA and CDR2 SQIVND (reference sequence). The CDR3 totals 14 residues. TCRdb's copy holds only in-frame clones and misses some; the assay was immunoSEQ multiplex PCR. The sample carries about 250,000 clones, 87% recorded once. This specimen comes from a study of blood T cell repertoires in COVID-19. Turning to the study itself: From the United States, Italy and Spain came samples of acute and convalescent COVID-19. Sources were T cells, B-cell-depleted T cells, or PBMCs; the material itself was cDNA or gDNA.

The specimen was peripheral blood. The V gene is TRBV19, the J gene TRBJ2-5, with 8 bases matching TRBD2. The TCR originated in a man younger than 30 with active or convalescent COVID-19. In DNA, the CDR3 is TGTGCCAGTAGTATTAGGCTAGCGGGAGAGACCCAGTACTTC. Amino acid sequence: CASSIRLAGETQYF.